This T cell receptor (beta chain) was obtained from a study of Ad26.COV2.S vaccination and SARS-CoV-2 variants (dated by TCRdb to the early 2020s). Context from the whole study: Vaccine-arm donors came from COV1001, a multicentre, randomized, double-blind, placebo-controlled phase I-IIa trial of Ad26.COV2.S in healthy adults. The specificity and breadth of SARS-CoV-2-reactive T cell receptors after Ad26.COV2.S vaccination were assessed by TCRbeta repertoire sequencing. A total of roughly 32 samples were included in the TCR-sequenced set, comprising around 19 Ad26.COV2.S vaccine recipients, 5 placebo recipients and 8 SARS-CoV-2 convalescent individuals. Blinding of investigators to trial group allocation was maintained during experiments and outcome assessment. Ad26.COV2.S was given intramuscularly at 5x10^10 or 1x10^11 viral particles, as a single shot or as two shots 56 days apart. Trial participants were randomized into five groups of five: low-dose or high-dose Ad26.COV2.S given once or twice, or placebo on both occasions.

As to this clone: Its antigen is unknown. Qualities for individual bases were not recorded, and no much larger clone is one base off.

The immunoSEQ Assay was used to sequence TCRbeta CDR3 regions. After extraction, genomic DNA underwent amplification by bias-controlled multiplex PCR, followed by high-throughput sequencing. The paper's processing steps were these. To quantify the absolute abundance of every unique TCRbeta CDR3 region, sequences were collapsed and filtered. T cell fraction was estimated by normalizing TCRbeta template counts to usable DNA, with usable DNA measured through amplification of reference genes found in all nucleated cells. Repertoire TCRs were annotated as SARS-CoV-2-specific when V gene, CDR3 amino acid sequence and J gene were exactly matched to a known reactive TCR set. The reference SARS-CoV-2 TCR set was obtained from MIRA and was filtered for enrichment in COVID-19-positive ImmuneCODE repertoires, whereby public or cross-reactive TCRs were removed. Using the MIRA antigens, annotated TCRs were further analysed by specific ORF or by position within an ORF. Breadth was defined as annotated unique rearrangements over total unique productive rearrangements; depth was the summed frequency of those rearrangements. Two-sided Wilcoxon rank-sum tests were applied when comparing TCR breadth between groups. This is the immuneACCESS table as TCRdb keeps it, with only in-frame sequences that have V and J called. A part of the clones is gone; compared with another copy, unresolved V genes explain less than half, and the rest is unexplained. D and trimming were read from the DNA, whereas the V and J calls and clone size are those reported in that table. The sample includes about 260,000 clones, with approximately 88% observed a single time. Of the sample, approximately 3% falls within the top ten clones.

Broad study findings and their caveats: Ad26.COV2.S recipients had higher spike-specific TCR breadth than placebo recipients (P = 0.0014). After vaccination, substantial breadth of spike-specific CD8+ and CD4+ T cell responses was reported. The study lacked the statistical power to compare responses across vaccine doses or regimens. The authors noted that total T cell responses may have been underestimated by the TCR breadth and depth analyses. Vaccine and placebo recipients had comparable non-spike TCR breadth, which fits with the vaccine containing only spike.

CDR1 and CDR2 are read off the germline V gene as ENHRY and SYGVKD. The junction shows trimming of 0 bases on V and 4 bases on J, plus 23 bases between the germline ends. The CDR3 spans 19 residues, from the cysteine through the phenylalanine. This entry keeps only the CDR3 DNA: 57 bases, framed from base 1. The sample's treatment or condition label, in plain terms: approximately 18 received Ad26.COV2.S at low or high dose, single or two shots; about five received placebo; per-sample allocation not given. For vaccine and placebo recipients, the sequenced repertoires came from samples collected on day 63 after the first injection. Between 29 July and 7 August 2020, Cohort 1b enrolled around 24 adults aged 18-55 years at one site in Boston, USA. Ad26.COV2.S was a replication-incompetent adenovirus type 26 vector that expressed a prefusion-stabilized SARS-CoV-2 spike protein derived from the original Wuhan strain.

This TCR derives from a person aged 18 to 65 who received the Ad26.COV2.S COVID-19 vaccine or a placebo. This chain is built from TRBV10-3 and TRBJ2-3; perhaps TRBD1 is the D gene, with 6 bases matching. The material was peripheral blood, obtained in a trial of Ad26.COV2.S vaccine versus placebo. At the DNA level, the sequence is TGTGCCATCAGTGAGTCGAGTCGGACCGGACAGCCCAGAGCAGATACGCAGTATTTT. Its coded protein is CAISESSRTGQPRADTQYF.